These T cell receptor beta chains were read from a single sample in a study of blood T cell repertoires in COVID-19. The assay was immunoSEQ multiplex PCR, and TCRdb's table has in-frame clones only and misses some. The table lists hundreds of thousands of clones, approximately 88% of them singletons. The sequencing sample was made of PBMCs or T cells enriched from blood (not recorded which). All receptors derive from a woman aged 40 to 55 with acute COVID-19. Each CDR3 is given with its conserved first and last residue.

J gene	V gene	CDR3 protein
TRBJ2-1	TRBV10-2	CASSEGGAASYNEQFF
TRBJ1-2	TRBV7-2	CASSQQTGVSGYTF
TRBJ1-1	TRBV19	CASRQGVNTEAFF
TRBJ2-3	TRBV5-4	CASSLGVAGSTDTQYF
TRBJ1-5	TRBV30	CAWSHTDRASNQPQHF
TRBJ2-3	TRBV2	CASTPTSGGTDTQYF
TRBJ1-2	TRBV11-2	CASSSTGFNYGYTF
TRBJ2-5	TRBV18	CASSPDRQETQYF
TRBJ2-7	TRBV6-2/TRBV6-3	CASSYRGFGEQYF
TRBJ2-3	TRBV7-9	CASSINSEGLGYF
TRBJ1-1	TRBV6-1	CASREQGSEAFF
TRBJ1-2	TRBV3-1/TRBV3-2	CASSQDFGANYGYTF
TRBJ1-3	TRBV11-2	CASSWTGPGNTIYF
TRBJ2-5	TRBV7-2	CASSLDTGQETQYF
TRBJ2-6	TRBV2	CASNPYRGISGANVLTF
TRBJ1-4	TRBV29-1	CSVYSTNEKLFF
TRBJ2-5	TRBV5-1	CASSRYTGGYEQETQYF
TRBJ1-4	TRBV18	CASSPGGWEKLFF
TRBJ2-3	TRBV25-1	CASESTSGARDTQYF
TRBJ1-2	TRBV5-1	CASSSGVGYTF
TRBJ2-5	TRBV19	CASRSLAGAQETQYF
TRBJ1-1	TRBV4-1	CASSLDLGTENTEAFF
TRBJ2-7	TRBV29-1	CSVSTGIGYEQYF
TRBJ2-5	TRBV6-5	CASSGGEGREETQYF
TRBJ1-1	TRBV5-5	CASSFGRLGNTEAFF
TRBJ1-1	TRBV29-1	CSARWTGLNTEAFF
TRBJ1-2	TRBV2	CASSEVGTGSSYGYTF
TRBJ2-1	TRBV5-1	CASSLETGTGYEQFF
TRBJ2-7	TRBV21-1	CASSPQDWTYEQYF
TRBJ1-3	TRBV29-1	CSVGASTGNTIYF
TRBJ2-2	TRBV25-1	CASSDPQRGDTGELFF
TRBJ1-1	TRBV5-1	CASSPGTGGREAFF
TRBJ2-7	TRBV7-9	CASIPKRASGTYEQYF
TRBJ1-4	TRBV21-1	CASSIFQGADNEKLFF
TRBJ1-2	TRBV5-1	CASSLPRTGRKANYGYTF
TRBJ2-5	TRBV3-1/TRBV3-2	CASSPSEVETQYF
TRBJ2-3	TRBV4-1	CASSHPALRLAGGSRTDTQYF
TRBJ2-1	TRBV5-1	CASSSGTGTYNEQFF
TRBJ2-1	TRBV30	CAWSGWVGGADEQFF
TRBJ1-4	TRBV19	CASQAVTGGTNEKLFF
TRBJ1-1	TRBV30	CAWSVPRQGNTEAFF
TRBJ1-1	TRBV2	CASSGTGTDTEAFF
TRBJ1-1	TRBV30	CAWSVGRQGQNTEAFF
TRBJ1-2	TRBV25-1	CASSDPTDGYTF
TRBJ2-1	TRBV13	CASSVDRGKISEQFF
TRBJ2-7	TRBV5-6	CASSSLRSSEQYF
TRBJ2-3	TRBV4-2	CASSPKRGGTDTQYF
TRBJ1-3	TRBV4-1	CASSHGDKSGNTIYF
TRBJ2-2	TRBV5-1	CASSSLDTNTGELFF
TRBJ2-3	TRBV7-8	CASSPNGGPGDTQYF
TRBJ2-7	TRBV5-5	CASSLVAQGGSYEQYF
TRBJ1-4	TRBV5-1	CASSFDSYNEKLFF
TRBJ2-1	TRBV5-4	CASSKGQGYEQFF
TRBJ2-5	TRBV11-2	CASSPEEVEQETQYF
TRBJ1-1	TRBV30	CAWSHDRGYEAFF
TRBJ2-3	TRBV5-1	CASSFDGSTDTQYF
TRBJ1-5	TRBV7-9	CASSSEDSSHQPQHF
TRBJ2-7	TRBV5-4	CASSLIAGGTYEQYF
TRBJ2-1	TRBV19	CASSERGGYNEQFF